This T cell receptor (beta chain) was obtained from a study of cytomegalovirus exposure and HLA in healthy donors. Findings and caveats of the study: Analyzed later, association rates of TCRs varied across HLA loci, with DRB1 most and HLA-C fewest.

V dropped 4 bases and J dropped 1 base, with 15 bases sitting between them. Germline V lookup: CDR1 SGHNT, CDR2 YYREEE (reference sequence). The CDR3 consists of 15 residues. Points on this clone: Its antigen remains unidentified.

The PCR used 60 Vbeta and 13 Jbeta primers. TCRdb's table, derived via immunoSEQ multiplex PCR, lists solely in-frame clones and lacks some. The sample has fewer than 120,000 clones; about three quarters are singletons. Sequencing was done on a sample of PBMCs. The chain carries TRBV5-4 and TRBJ2-7; TRBD2 is a possible D gene (6 bases). This TCR came from a woman aged 55-70 years in good health and CMV-seropositive. CDR3 region: CASSNPSDSSYEQYF. The CDR3 nucleotides read TGTGCCAGCAGCAACCCTAGCGACTCATCCTACGAGCAGTACTTC.